This T cell receptor (beta chain) stems from a study of T-cell reconstitution after alpha-beta-depleted transplantation in children (dated by TCRdb to 2015 to 2016). About the study as a whole: Using TCR repertoire profiling, the study quantitatively followed how T-cell immune reconstitution unfolded in children after TCRalphabeta/CD19-depleted allogeneic hematopoietic cell transplantation. The paper as a whole reports these results and caveats: Apparently early alphabetaT-cell count recovery about two months after transplant reportedly relied on only several hundred rapidly expanded clones derived from non-depleted graft cells. Hyperexpanded clone frequencies declined over subsequent months; after one year, T-cell counts and TCRbeta diversity were mostly attributed to newly produced T cells. In some patients, the high TCRbeta diversity seen at day 60 was put down to recipient T cells and intrathymic progenitors that had survived conditioning.

CDR1 and CDR2, per the germline V gene, are MDHEN and SYDVKM. The junction shows trimming of 6 bases on V and 7 bases on J, plus 15 bases between the germline ends. The CDR3 spans 13 residues, from the cysteine through the phenylalanine. Only CDR3 DNA is held: 39 bases, read in frame from base 1. The sample's treatment or condition label, in plain terms: allogeneic hematopoietic cell transplantation with graft depleted of TCRalphabeta T cells and CD19 B cells. The children who served as transplant recipients had been given grafts of TCRalphabeta/CD19-depleted allogeneic hematopoietic cells. At least ten counts were recorded for this clonotype. Its binding antigen is unknown. Qualities for individual bases were not recorded, and no much larger clone is one base off. The method was PCR. Sequencing instrument: Illumina HiSeq 2500. To normalize quantification of the TCRbeta repertoire, the TCR libraries were built with molecular barcoding that relied on unique molecular identifiers. TCRdb itself trimmed the public reads at Q25 with fastp, ran MiXCR and retained productive beta chains. Each entry is one CDR3 protein sequence, shown with its most common DNA and genes. This sample has around 700,000 distinct CDR3 sequences in its table, and roughly 13% of those were observed once. The ten largest clones capture 0.79% of the sample.

Sample: PBMCs, taken before TCRalphabeta/CD19-depleted stem cell transplant. The receptor was derived from a girl aged 2-10 years with congenital amegakaryocytic thrombocytopenia, due to receive a stem cell transplant. Recombination joined TRBV28 with TRBJ1-2; TRBD1 is possibly the D segment (5 matching bases). The nucleotides read TGTGCCAGCAGCCCAGGGTTAAAAGGTGGCTACACCTTC. It specifies CASSPGLKGGYTF.